Shown below are 6 T cell receptor beta chains from a single sample sequenced in a study of blood T cell repertoires in COVID-19. The method was immunoSEQ multiplex PCR; TCRdb's version includes in-frame clones alone and lacks a portion of them. Here the sample spans 100,000 to 150,000 clones, about four fifths being singletons. The sample taken for sequencing was peripheral blood. These TCRs come from a woman of 80 years or more with acute or convalescent COVID-19.

This rearrangement joins TRBV6-5 to TRBJ2-7; 10 nucleotides line up with TRBD1. Germline trimming cut 0 bases from V and 5 bases from J; bases unmatched to any gene: 7. Germline V lookup: CDR1 MNHEY, CDR2 SVGAGI. The length of the CDR3 is 16 residues. CDR3 sequence (DNA): TGTGCCAGCAGTTACTCGCGACAGGGGGCGAGGGACGAGCAGTACTTC. Protein sequence: CASSYSRQGARDEQYF.

A single count supports this clone. The same CDR3 can be traced to other DNA sequences in this sample. The chain uses TRBV7-2 and TRBJ1-2, with 8 bases that match TRBD1. The CDR3 is 15 residues long. Germline CDR1 and CDR2: SGHTA and FQGNSA. V shed 3 bases, J shed 2 bases, and the junction held 5 bases outside the gene matches. The chain's CDR3 is CASSLGTGGNYGYTF. DNA of the CDR3: TGTGCCAGCAGCTTGGGGACAGGTGGAAACTATGGCTACACCTTC.

The CDR3: CAWSPGGLKTQYF. The CDR3 region has the DNA TGTGCCTGGAGTCCAGGGGGCTTAAAGACCCAGTACTTC. This rearrangement joins TRBV30 to TRBJ2-5, with 8 nucleotides matching TRBD1. This CDR3 spans 13 amino acids. The germline V gene has CDR1 GTSNPN and CDR2 SVGIG (reference sequence). J gave up 6 bases and V 2 bases, and 5 bases lay outside the gene matches.

The chain combines TRBV5-1 with TRBJ2-1, with D possibly TRBD2 on 6 matching bases. Trimming took 5 bases from V and 1 from J, leaving 13 bases between them. This CDR3 comprises 15 residues. Germline V gives CDR1 SGHRS, CDR2 YFSETQ. The CDR3 protein is CASRSGGTSYNEQFF. CDR3 nucleotide sequence: TGCGCCAGCAGAAGCGGAGGGACTTCCTACAATGAGCAGTTCTTC.

The gene calls are TRBV7-2 and TRBJ1-6; D gene unclear. The CDR3 consists of 16 residues. V lost 4 bases and J lost 0, with 10 bases in between. Germline lookup yields CDR1 SGHTA and CDR2 FQGNSA. The CDR3 loop reads CASSSTGSSYNSPLHF. As DNA, the CDR3 is TGTGCCAGCAGCTCGACTGGGAGCTCCTATAATTCACCCCTCCACTTT.

The V and J genes are TRBV27 and TRBJ1-4; TRBD1 agrees at 8 bases. V trimming: 4 bases; J trimming: 2 bases; junction bases outside the gene matches: 9. The CDR3 length is 17 residues. The germline gives CDR1 MNHEY, CDR2 SMNVEV (reference sequence). The CDR3 here is CASSSPDRARTNEKLFF. The CDR3, as DNA: TGTGCCAGCAGTTCCCCGGACAGGGCGCGCACTAATGAAAAACTGTTTTTT.